This record covers a single T cell receptor (beta chain). The antigen is unknown. Sequence at one end of the junction differs from germline and may be a read error. Researchers built TCR beta libraries using quantitative 5'-RACE with molecular barcodes. Each CDR3 protein gets one entry after TCRdb re-called the 5' RACE reads with MiXCR. The sample yields 36,000 or so distinct CDR3 sequences, about 6.3% seen once. The data are from a study of CD8 T cells in ankylosing spondylitis. Study outcomes and limitations: Reported data indicate significant enrichment of disease-linked clones within matched ankylosing spondylitis synovial fluid. A TCR beta motif of eight or nine highly homologous variants seemed to mark ankylosing spondylitis blood.

CDR3 length: 16 residues. Germline V gene data show CDR1 as LNHNV and CDR2 as YYDKDF (reference sequence). This chain connects TRBV15 to TRBJ1-3, with D perhaps matching TRBD1 (5 bases). The sample consisted of blood, either unsorted or a sorted T cell fraction (not recorded which). This TCR was recovered from a male donor with ankylosing spondylitis or in good health (not recorded which). The CDR3 bases are TGTGTCACCAGCAGAGATTCGACGGGGGCTGGAAACACCATATATTTT. It codes for CVTSRDSTGAGNTIYF.